The rows below give T cell receptor beta chains drawn from one sample of a study of blood T cell repertoires in COVID-19. The data were produced by immunoSEQ multiplex PCR, yet TCRdb's version contains in-frame clones alone and is incomplete. The data hold about 41,000 clones, with approximately 80% observed a single time. The sample comprised peripheral blood. The receptor set was obtained from an elderly woman with acute or convalescent COVID-19. The CDR3 runs from the conserved cysteine through the conserved F or W. D genes are given only for firm matches. The listing skips clone size in some rows; elsewhere it reads once, few, many or a size class.

v_call	j_call	d_call	cdr3_length	clone_size	cdr3_nt	cdr3_aa
TRBV15	TRBJ2-7	NA	17	NA	TGTGCCACCAGCAGAGAAAGGAGCCCTGGTTCCTTGTACGAGCAGTACTTC	CATSRERSPGSLYEQYF
TRBV5-4	TRBJ1-6	NA	17	NA	TGTGCCAGCAGCTTGGCAGCAGGGGACTCCTATAATTCACCCCTCCACTTT	CASSLAAGDSYNSPLHF
TRBV6-5	TRBJ2-7	TRBD1	14	once	TGTGCCAGCAGCCCGGGACAGGGGCTCGCCGAGCAGTACTTC	CASSPGQGLAEQYF
TRBV7-2	TRBJ2-2	TRBD2	16	NA	TGTGCCAGCAGCTTAGGGAGCGGGGGGGCCATCGGGGAGCTGTTTTTT	CASSLGSGGAIGELFF
TRBV30	TRBJ1-1	TRBD1	13	NA	TGTGCCTGGGAGGGGACAGGGAACACTGAAGCTTTCTTT	CAWEGTGNTEAFF
TRBV19	TRBJ2-4	TRBD1	21	NA	TGTGCCAGTAGTAAGGACCGGTACAGGGGCCAACCTCAGAAATCCAAAAACATTCAGTACTTC	CASSKDRYRGQPQKSKNIQYF
TRBV5-6	TRBJ1-6	NA	15	NA	TGTGCCAGCGGACAGAGGGGATTCTATAATTCACCCCTCCACTTT	CASGQRGFYNSPLHF
TRBV11-3	TRBJ2-6	NA	14	NA	TGTGCCAGCAGAAGGGGCTCTGGGGCCAACGTCCTGACTTTC	CASRRGSGANVLTF
TRBV10-3	TRBJ2-3	TRBD2	19	NA	TGTGCCATCAGTGAGGCGACTAGCGGGGGGGTCCAGGGCACAGATACGCAGTATTTT	CAISEATSGGVQGTDTQYF
TRBV7-2	TRBJ1-1	TRBD1	14	NA	TGTGCCAGCAGCTTGGGGACAGGGAGGCCTGAAGCTTTCTTT	CASSLGTGRPEAFF
TRBV9	TRBJ2-2	NA	16	NA	TGTGCCAGCAGCGCATCCGGGACTTCCCTCACCGGGGAGCTGTTTTTT	CASSASGTSLTGELFF
TRBV19	TRBJ2-3	TRBD2	15	few	TGTGCCAGTAGTGCGAGGCGGGGGGGCACAGATACGCAGTATTTT	CASSARRGGTDTQYF
TRBV6-1	TRBJ1-1	TRBD1	16	NA	TGTGCCAGCAGTGAAGCGGAGACAGGGGGGAACACTGAAGCTTTCTTT	CASSEAETGGNTEAFF
TRBV2	TRBJ1-2	NA	14	NA	TGTGCCAGCAGTGCCAAAAGGGACTACTATGGCTACACCTTC	CASSAKRDYYGYTF
TRBV21-1	TRBJ2-3	NA	19	NA	TGTGCCAGCAGCACAAAGGCCCTAGCGGGGGGGCGAGGCGGAGATACGCAGTATTTT	CASSTKALAGGRGGDTQYF
TRBV19	TRBJ1-1	TRBD1	14	NA	TGTGCCAGTAGTCGGACAGGGGGTATTGCTGAAGCTTTCTTT	CASSRTGGIAEAFF
TRBV4-1	TRBJ2-1	TRBD2	15	few	TGCGCCAGCAGCCAAGATCCTAGCGGGTCGGATAGGGCGTTCTTC	CASSQDPSGSDRAFF
TRBV4-2	TRBJ1-2	TRBD1	18	NA	TGTGCCAGCAGCCAAGCCATCCCCCGGGACAGCCGAGAATCTGGCTACACCTTC	CASSQAIPRDSRESGYTF
TRBV10-3	TRBJ1-5	NA	16	NA	TGTGCCATCAGTGAGAGGGGTGGAGGGACCAATCAGCCCCAGCATTTT	CAISERGGGTNQPQHF
TRBV6-6	TRBJ1-1	NA	15	NA	TGTGCCAGCTCTGGGGGCCGTGGTCAGAACACTGAAGCTTTCTTT	CASSGGRGQNTEAFF
TRBV2	TRBJ1-5	NA	13	once	TGTGCCAGCAGAGCTCAGGGTCCGGAGCCCCAGCATTTT	CASRAQGPEPQHF
TRBV5-4	TRBJ2-7	TRBD2	15	NA	TGTGCCAGCAGCACCTCTAGCGGGGCGGCCTACGAGCAGTACTTC	CASSTSSGAAYEQYF
TRBV7-2	TRBJ2-1	TRBD2	13	NA	TGTGCCAGCAGCTGGAGTCGGGGGGATGAGCAGTTCTTC	CASSWSRGDEQFF
TRBV28	TRBJ2-1	NA	14	NA	TGTGCCAGCAATCAGCGTGGTACCTACAATGAGCAGTTCTTC	CASNQRGTYNEQFF